What follows describes a single TCR beta chain. Its cognate antigen is unknown. The CDR3 covers 16 residues. Germline V lookup: CDR1 SGDLS, CDR2 YYNGEE. This sample is part of a study of CXCR3-negative and CXCR3-positive naive CD8 T cells. General study findings and limits: Naive CXCR3-positive and CXCR3-negative cells shared TRBV-TRBJ usage; memory cells diverged. Higher TRB CDR3 hydrophobicity marked CXCR3-positive naive cells relative to CXCR3-negative naive cells.

Preparation of TRB cDNA libraries relied on 5' RACE carrying UMI labels. TCRdb re-called the 5' RACE reads; every CDR3 protein appears as one record, without DNA. The sample has some 130,000 distinct CDR3 sequences. The sequenced material came from naive CXCR3- CD8+ T cells from blood. Subset defined: CD45RO-CCR7+CD27+CD95- naive CD8+ T cells lacking CXCR3 (TNR3-). The receptor was isolated from a human donor in good health. Some clones in this sample may be carry-over from other donors' samples. The V call is TRBV9, the J call TRBJ2-5; the TCRdb D gene call, TRBD1, has no DNA to confirm it. CDR3 sequence reads: CASSVGGTAPQETQYF.